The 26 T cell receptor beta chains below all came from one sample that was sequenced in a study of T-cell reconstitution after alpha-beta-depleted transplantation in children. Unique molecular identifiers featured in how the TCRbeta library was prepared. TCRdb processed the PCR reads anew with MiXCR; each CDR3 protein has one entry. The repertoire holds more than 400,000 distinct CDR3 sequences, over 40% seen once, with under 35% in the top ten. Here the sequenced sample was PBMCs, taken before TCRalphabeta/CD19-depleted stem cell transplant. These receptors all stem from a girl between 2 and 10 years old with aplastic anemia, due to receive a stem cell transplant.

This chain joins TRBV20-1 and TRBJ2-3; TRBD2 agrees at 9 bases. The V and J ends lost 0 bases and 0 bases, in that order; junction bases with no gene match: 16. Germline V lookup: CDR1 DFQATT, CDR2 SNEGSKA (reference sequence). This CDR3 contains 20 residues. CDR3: CSARDVGSGSLRTSTDTQYF. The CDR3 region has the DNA TGCAGTGCTAGAGATGTAGGTAGCGGGAGCCTAAGGACTAGCACAGATACGCAGTATTTT.

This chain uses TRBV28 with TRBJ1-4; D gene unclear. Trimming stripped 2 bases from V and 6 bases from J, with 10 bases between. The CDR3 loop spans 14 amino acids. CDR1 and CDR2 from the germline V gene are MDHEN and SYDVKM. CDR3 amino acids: CASSLGSWDEKLFF. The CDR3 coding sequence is TGTGCCAGCAGTTTAGGGAGCTGGGATGAAAAACTGTTTTTT.

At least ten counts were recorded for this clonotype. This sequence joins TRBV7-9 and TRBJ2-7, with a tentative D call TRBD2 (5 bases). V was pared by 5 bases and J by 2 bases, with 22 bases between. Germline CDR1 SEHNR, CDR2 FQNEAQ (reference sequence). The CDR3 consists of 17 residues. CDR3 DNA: TGTGCCAGCAGCCCCACCCCCCGGGGAGACAATACCTACGAGCAGTACTTC. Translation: CASSPTPRGDNTYEQYF.

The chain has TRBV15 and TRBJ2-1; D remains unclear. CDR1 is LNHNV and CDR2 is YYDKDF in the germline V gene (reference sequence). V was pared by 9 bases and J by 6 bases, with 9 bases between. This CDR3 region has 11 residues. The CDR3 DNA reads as TGTGCCACAAAAACCACCAATGAGCAGTTCTTC. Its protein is CATKTTNEQFF.

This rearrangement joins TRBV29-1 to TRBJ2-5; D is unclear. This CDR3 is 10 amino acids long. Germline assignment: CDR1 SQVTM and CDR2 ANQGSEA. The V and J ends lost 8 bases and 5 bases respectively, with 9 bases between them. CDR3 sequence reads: CSHVGETQYF. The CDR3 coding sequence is TGCAGCCATGTCGGGGAGACCCAGTACTTC.

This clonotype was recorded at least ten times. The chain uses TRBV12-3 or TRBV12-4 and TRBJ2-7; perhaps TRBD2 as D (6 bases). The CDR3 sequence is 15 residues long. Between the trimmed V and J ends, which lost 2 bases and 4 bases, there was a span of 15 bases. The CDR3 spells CASSLNGGMGYEQYF. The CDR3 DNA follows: TGTGCCAGCAGTTTAAATGGCGGGATGGGGTACGAGCAGTACTTC.

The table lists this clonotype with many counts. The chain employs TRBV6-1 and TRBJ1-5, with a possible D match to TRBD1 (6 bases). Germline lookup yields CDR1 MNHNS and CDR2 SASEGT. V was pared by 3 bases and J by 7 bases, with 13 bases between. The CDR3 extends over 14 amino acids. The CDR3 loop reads CASSDRGKGQPQHF. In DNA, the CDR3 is TGTGCCAGCAGTGACAGGGGAAAAGGCCAGCCCCAGCATTTT.

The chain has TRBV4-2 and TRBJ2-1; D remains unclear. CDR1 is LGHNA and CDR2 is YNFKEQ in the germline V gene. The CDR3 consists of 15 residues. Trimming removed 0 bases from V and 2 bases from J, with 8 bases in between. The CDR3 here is CASSQEAATYNEQFF. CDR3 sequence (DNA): TGTGCCAGCAGCCAAGAGGCGGCCACCTACAATGAGCAGTTCTTC.

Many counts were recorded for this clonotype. CDR3 sequence (DNA): TGTGCCAGCAGCTTACTTGGGGGCGGCGAGCAGTACTTC. Translating gives CASSLLGGGEQYF. This chain links TRBV7-2 with TRBJ2-7; possibly TRBD1 for D (6 bases). The CDR3 contains 13 residues. The V end was cut by 2 bases, the J end by 6 bases, with 11 bases between. The germline CDR1 and CDR2 sequences are SGHTA and FQGNSA.

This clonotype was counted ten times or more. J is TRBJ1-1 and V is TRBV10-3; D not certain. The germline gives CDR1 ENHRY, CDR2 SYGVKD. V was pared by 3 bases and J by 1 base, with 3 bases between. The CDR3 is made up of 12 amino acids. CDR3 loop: CAISDRNTEAFF. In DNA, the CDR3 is TGTGCCATCAGTGACAGGAACACTGAAGCTTTCTTT.

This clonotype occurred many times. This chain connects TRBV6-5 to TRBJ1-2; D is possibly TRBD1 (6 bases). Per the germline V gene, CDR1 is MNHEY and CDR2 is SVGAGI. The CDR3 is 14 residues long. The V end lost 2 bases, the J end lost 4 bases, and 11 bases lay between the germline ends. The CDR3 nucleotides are TGTGCCAGCAGTTACGCCACAGGGACCTATGGCTACACCTTC. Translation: CASSYATGTYGYTF.

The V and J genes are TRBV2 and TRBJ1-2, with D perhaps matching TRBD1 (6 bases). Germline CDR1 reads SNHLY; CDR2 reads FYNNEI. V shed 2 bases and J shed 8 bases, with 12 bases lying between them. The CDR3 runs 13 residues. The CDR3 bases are TGTGCCAGCAGTGAAAGGGGGGCAGGGGGCTACACCTTC. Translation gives CASSERGAGGYTF.

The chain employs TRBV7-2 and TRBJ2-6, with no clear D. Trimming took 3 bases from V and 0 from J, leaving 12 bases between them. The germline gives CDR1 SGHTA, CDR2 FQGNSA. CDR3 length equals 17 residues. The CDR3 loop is CASSLGGASSGANVLTF. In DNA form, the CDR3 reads TGTGCCAGCAGCTTGGGCGGAGCCAGCTCTGGGGCCAACGTCCTGACTTTC.

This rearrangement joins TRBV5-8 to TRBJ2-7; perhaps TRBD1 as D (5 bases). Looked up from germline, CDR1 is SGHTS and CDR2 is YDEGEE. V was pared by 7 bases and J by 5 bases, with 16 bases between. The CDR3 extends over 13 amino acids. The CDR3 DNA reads TGTGCCAGCCCCTTAGGGGTTATGGACGAGCAGTACTTC. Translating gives CASPLGVMDEQYF. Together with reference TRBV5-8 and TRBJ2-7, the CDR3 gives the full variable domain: EAGVTQSPTHLIKTRGQQATLRCSPISGHTSVYWYQQALGLGLQFLLWYDEGEERNRGNFPPRFSGRQFPNYSSELNVNALELEDSALYLCASPLGVMDEQYFGPGTRLTVT.

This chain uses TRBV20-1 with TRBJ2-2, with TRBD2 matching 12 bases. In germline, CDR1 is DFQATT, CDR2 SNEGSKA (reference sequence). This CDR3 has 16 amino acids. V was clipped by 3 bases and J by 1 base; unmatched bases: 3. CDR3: CSARELAGGNTGELFF. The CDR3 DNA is TGCAGTGCTAGGGAACTAGCGGGAGGGAACACCGGGGAGCTGTTTTTT.

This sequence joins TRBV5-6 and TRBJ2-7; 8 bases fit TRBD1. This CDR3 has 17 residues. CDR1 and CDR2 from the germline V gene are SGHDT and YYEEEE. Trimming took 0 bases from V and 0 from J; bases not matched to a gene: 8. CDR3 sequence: CASSLAFGQGRSYEQYF. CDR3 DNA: TGTGCCAGCAGCTTGGCATTTGGACAGGGCCGCTCCTACGAGCAGTACTTC.

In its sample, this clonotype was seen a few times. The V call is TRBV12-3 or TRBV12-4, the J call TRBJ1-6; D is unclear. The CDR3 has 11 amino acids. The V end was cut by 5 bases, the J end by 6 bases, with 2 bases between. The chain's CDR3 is CASSLNSPLHF. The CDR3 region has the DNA TGTGCCAGCAGTCTTAATTCACCCCTCCACTTT.

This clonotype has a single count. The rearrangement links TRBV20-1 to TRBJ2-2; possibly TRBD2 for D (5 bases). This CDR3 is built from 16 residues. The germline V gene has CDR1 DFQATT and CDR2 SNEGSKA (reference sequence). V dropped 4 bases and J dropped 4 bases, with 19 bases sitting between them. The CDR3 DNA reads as TGCAGTGCTAATTTGGGTTCGGGGAAGGGCACCGGGGAGCTGTTTTTT. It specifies CSANLGSGKGTGELFF.

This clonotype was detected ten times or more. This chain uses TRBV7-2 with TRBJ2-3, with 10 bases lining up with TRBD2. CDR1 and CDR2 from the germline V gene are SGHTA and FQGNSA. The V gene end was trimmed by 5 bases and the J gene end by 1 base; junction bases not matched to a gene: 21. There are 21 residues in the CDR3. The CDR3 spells CASSPLWSSGSIEVGTDTQYF. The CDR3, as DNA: TGTGCCAGCAGCCCCTTGTGGTCTAGCGGGAGTATCGAGGTTGGCACAGATACGCAGTATTTT. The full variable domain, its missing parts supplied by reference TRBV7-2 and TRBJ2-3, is GAGVSQSPSNKVTEKGKDVELRCDPISGHTALYWYRQSLGQGLEFLIYFQGNSAPDKSGLPSDRFSAERTGGSVSTLTIQRTQQEDSAVYLCASSPLWSSGSIEVGTDTQYFGPGTRLTVL.

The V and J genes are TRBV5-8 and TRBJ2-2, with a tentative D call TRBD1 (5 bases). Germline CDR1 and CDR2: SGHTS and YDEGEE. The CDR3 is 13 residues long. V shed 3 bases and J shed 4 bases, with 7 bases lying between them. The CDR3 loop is CASSWTPTGELFF. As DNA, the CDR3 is TGTGCCAGCAGCTGGACACCCACCGGGGAGCTGTTTTTT.

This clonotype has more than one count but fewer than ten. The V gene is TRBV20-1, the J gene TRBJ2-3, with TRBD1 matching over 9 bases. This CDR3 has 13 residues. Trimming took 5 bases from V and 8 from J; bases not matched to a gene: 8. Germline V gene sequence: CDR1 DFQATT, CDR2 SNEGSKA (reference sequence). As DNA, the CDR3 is TGCAGTGCTTTGGGACAGGGAATCGGTACGCAGTATTTT. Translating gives CSALGQGIGTQYF.

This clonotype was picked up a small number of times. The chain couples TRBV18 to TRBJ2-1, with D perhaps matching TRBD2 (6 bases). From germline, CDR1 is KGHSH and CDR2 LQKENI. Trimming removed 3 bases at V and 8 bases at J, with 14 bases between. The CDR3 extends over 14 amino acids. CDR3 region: CASSPGGSGYEQFF. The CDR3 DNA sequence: TGTGCCAGCTCACCCGGAGGGAGCGGCTATGAGCAGTTCTTC.

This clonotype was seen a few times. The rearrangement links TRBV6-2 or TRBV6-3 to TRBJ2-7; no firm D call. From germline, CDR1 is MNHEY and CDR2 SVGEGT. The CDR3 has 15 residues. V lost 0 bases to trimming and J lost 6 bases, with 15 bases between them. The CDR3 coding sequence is TGTGCCAGCAGTTACTCCACAGCGCCCCTACTCGAGCAGTACTTC. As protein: CASSYSTAPLLEQYF.

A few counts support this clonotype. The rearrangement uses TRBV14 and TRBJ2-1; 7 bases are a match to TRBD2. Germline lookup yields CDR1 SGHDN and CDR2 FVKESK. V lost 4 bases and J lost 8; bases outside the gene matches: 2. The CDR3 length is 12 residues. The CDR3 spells CASSRTRDEQFF. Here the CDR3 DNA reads TGTGCCAGCAGCCGGACTAGAGATGAGCAGTTCTTC.

The CDR3 is CAIAARTDEKTQYF. The CDR3 DNA follows: TGTGCCATCGCGGCACGGACAGATGAAAAGACCCAGTACTTC. This chain links TRBV10-3 with TRBJ2-5; TRBD1 might be the D (6 bases). V lost 8 bases to trimming and J lost 6 bases, with 19 bases between them. Germline values: CDR1 ENHRY, CDR2 SYGVKD. The CDR3 extends over 14 amino acids.

In nucleotides, the CDR3 is TGTGCCAGCAGCGTAGAGGCAGCGGGAGGGCCTAAGAATGAGCAGTTCTTC. This codes for CASSVEAAGGPKNEQFF. This rearrangement joins TRBV9 to TRBJ2-1, with TRBD2 matching over 10 bases. CDR1 and CDR2 from the germline V gene are SGDLS and YYNGEE. The CDR3 has 17 residues. With 0 bases clipped from V and 7 bases from J, the junction kept 10 bases outside the gene matches.